This T cell receptor (beta chain) emerged from a study of immune evolution from preneoplasia to lung adenocarcinoma. Across the study: HLA loss of heterozygosity: roughly 6.4% AIS, over 12% MIA, more than 25% ADC, none AAH.

Turning to this clone: Its antigen is currently unknown.

Whole-study findings and limits: Clonality was highest in normal lung, lower in later-stage lesions apparently. From normal lung to invasive adenocarcinoma, top clone frequencies appeared to decrease.

The CDR3 has 13 residues. The V and J ends lost 0 bases and 3 bases respectively, with 4 bases between them. Looked up from germline, CDR1 is SGDLS and CDR2 is YYNGEE. This table comes from immunoSEQ multiplex PCR, and its TCRdb copy is limited to in-frame clones, with some not included. The data show about 6,300 clones, around four fifths seen once. The sequenced sample was FFPE lung adenocarcinoma in situ tissue. The chain uses TRBV9 and TRBJ1-3; D not certain. The sequence came from a donor at least 70 years old with lung adenocarcinoma. The CDR3 DNA is TGTGCCAGCAGCGTAGAGGGTGGAAACACCATATATTTT. Protein product: CASSVEGGNTIYF.